This passage covers 10 T cell receptor beta chains from one sample sequenced in a study of OX40 agonist ivuxolimab in advanced cancers. Generated by immunoSEQ multiplex PCR, the TCRdb table keeps only in-frame clones and is missing some. This sample has about 75,000 clones; about 86% occur once, and the top ten carry roughly 8%. The sample was CD4+ or CD8+ T cells sorted from blood, taken in a trial of the OX40 agonist ivuxolimab. The receptors shown here come from an adult with an advanced solid tumor such as melanoma, head and neck, liver or kidney cancer.

The chain combines TRBV7-2 with TRBJ2-5; a possible D gene is TRBD1 (5 bases). The CDR3 consists of 14 residues. CDR1 and CDR2 (germline): SGHTA, FQGNSA. Deletions cut 1 base from V and 5 bases from J, with 11 bases between. The CDR3 coding sequence is TGTGCCAGCAGCTTAGTGTTCAGGGTCGAGACCCAGTACTTC. It translates to CASSLVFRVETQYF.

This chain connects TRBV19 to TRBJ1-1, with 7 positions matching TRBD1. CDR1 and CDR2 from the germline V gene are LNHDA and SQIVND (reference sequence). The J segment lost 1 base and the V segment lost 6 bases, leaving 5 bases of the junction unmatched. The CDR3 runs 14 residues. DNA of the CDR3: TGTGCCAGTAGAACCGGGACAGCGAACACTGAAGCTTTCTTT. Translated, it gives CASRTGTANTEAFF.

Of note for this clone: One end of the junction fails to match germline, which may point to a read error. The rearrangement joins TRBV2 to TRBJ1-4, with a weak D call TRBD1 (6 bases). In germline, CDR1 is SNHLY, CDR2 FYNNEI. CDR3 size: 14 residues. The CDR3 spells CASSEGTGLEKLFF. DNA for the CDR3: TGTGCCAGCAGCGAAGGCACAGGGCTTGAAAAACTGTTTTTT.

V is TRBV4-3 and J is TRBJ1-2, with TRBD1 matching over 7 bases. The V and J ends lost 0 bases and 2 bases, in that order; junction bases with no gene match: 6. The CDR3 contains 16 residues. Germline V CDR1 and CDR2: LGHNA, YSLEER. The CDR3, as DNA: TGCGCCAGCAGCCAAGATTCCCAGGGGGTCAACTATGGCTACACCTTC. It is translated as CASSQDSQGVNYGYTF.

For the CDR3, the DNA is TGCAGCGTTGCCGTCGTGCAGGGCGGGGGTGTCACTGAAGCTTTCTTT. This sequence encodes CSVAVVQGGGVTEAFF. The chain combines TRBV29-1 with TRBJ1-1, with D maybe TRBD1 (5 bases). Trimming shortened V by 4 bases and J by 4 bases, and 22 bases separated the two germline ends. Looked up from germline, CDR1 is SQVTM and CDR2 is ANQGSEA. The CDR3 totals 16 residues.

This chain joins TRBV5-4 and TRBJ2-5; TRBD2 agrees at 7 bases. This CDR3 comprises 15 residues. Losses at the gene ends were 4 bases for V and 4 bases for J; bases not matched to a gene: 10. The V gene's germline CDR1 is SGHNT and CDR2 YYREEE (reference sequence). The CDR3 DNA sequence: TGTGCCAGCAGCCCCTCGGCGGGAGTAGTAGAGACCCAGTACTTC. Translation gives CASSPSAGVVETQYF.

The chain carries TRBV18 and TRBJ1-5; D unclear. V dropped 1 base and J dropped 0 bases, with 7 bases sitting between them. Germline V gene lookup returns CDR1 KGHSH and CDR2 LQKENI. This CDR3 contains 15 residues. The CDR3 sequence: CASSPRHYSNQPQHF. CDR3 nucleotides: TGTGCCAGCTCACCACGACACTATAGCAATCAGCCCCAGCATTTT.

V and J are TRBV5-1 and TRBJ2-3; perhaps TRBD1 as D (6 bases). The CDR3 covers 15 residues. The V and J ends lost 0 bases and 2 bases respectively, with 10 bases between them. Germline V CDR1 and CDR2: SGHRS, YFSETQ. The CDR3 sequence is CASSLDRESTDTQYF. In nucleotides, the CDR3 is TGCGCCAGCAGCTTGGACAGGGAGTCCACAGATACGCAGTATTTT.

The chain uses TRBV4-3 and TRBJ2-7, with D possibly being TRBD2 (6 bases). The V gene lost 1 base and the J gene lost 3 bases, with 10 bases spanning the gap. Per the germline V gene, CDR1 is LGHNA and CDR2 is YSLEER. CDR3 length equals 14 residues. The CDR3 DNA reads as TGCGCCAGCAGCCAAGTGGGGGGTAACTACGAGCAGTACTTC. Translating it yields CASSQVGGNYEQYF.

V gene TRBV18 combines with J gene TRBJ1-4, with TRBD1 matching 8 bases. The V segment lost 3 bases and the J segment 10 bases; nucleotides outside the gene matches: 4. In germline, CDR1 is KGHSH, CDR2 LQKENI. The CDR3 contains 13 residues. DNA for the CDR3: TGTGCCAGCTCACCCACAGGGGGGCGAAAACTGTTTTTT. It encodes CASSPTGGRKLFF.